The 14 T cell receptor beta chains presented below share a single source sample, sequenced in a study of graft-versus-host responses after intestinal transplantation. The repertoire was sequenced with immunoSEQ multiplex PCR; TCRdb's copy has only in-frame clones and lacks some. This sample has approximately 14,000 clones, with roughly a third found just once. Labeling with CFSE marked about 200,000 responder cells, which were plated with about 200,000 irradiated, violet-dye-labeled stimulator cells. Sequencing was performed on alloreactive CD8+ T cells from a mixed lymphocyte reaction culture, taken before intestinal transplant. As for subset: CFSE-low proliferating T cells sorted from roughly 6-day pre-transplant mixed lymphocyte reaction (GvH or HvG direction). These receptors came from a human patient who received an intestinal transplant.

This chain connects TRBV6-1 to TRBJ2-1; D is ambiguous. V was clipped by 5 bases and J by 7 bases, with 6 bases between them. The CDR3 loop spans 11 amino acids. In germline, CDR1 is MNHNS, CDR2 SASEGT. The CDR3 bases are TGTGCCAGCAGTTACGGTAATGAGCAGTTCTTC. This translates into CASSYGNEQFF.

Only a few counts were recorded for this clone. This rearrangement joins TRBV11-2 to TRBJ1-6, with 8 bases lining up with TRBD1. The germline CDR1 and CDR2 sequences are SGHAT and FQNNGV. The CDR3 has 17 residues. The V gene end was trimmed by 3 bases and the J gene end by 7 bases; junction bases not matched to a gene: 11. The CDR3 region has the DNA TGTGCCAGCAGCTTCCTTTTGCAGGGGGCTATCAATTCACCCCTCCACTTT. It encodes CASSFLLQGAINSPLHF.

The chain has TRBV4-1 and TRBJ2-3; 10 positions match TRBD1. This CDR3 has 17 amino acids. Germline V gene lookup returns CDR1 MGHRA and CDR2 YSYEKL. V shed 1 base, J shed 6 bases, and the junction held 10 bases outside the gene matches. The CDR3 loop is CASSQGGQGGFHDTQYF. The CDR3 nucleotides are TGCGCCAGCAGCCAAGGTGGACAGGGGGGTTTCCATGATACGCAGTATTTT.

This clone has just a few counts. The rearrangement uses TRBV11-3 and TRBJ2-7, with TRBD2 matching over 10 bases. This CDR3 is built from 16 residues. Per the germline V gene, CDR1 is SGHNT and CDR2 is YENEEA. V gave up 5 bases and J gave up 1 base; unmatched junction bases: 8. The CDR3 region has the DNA TGTGCCAGCAGCCCTAGCGGGGGCCAACCGTCCTACGAGCAGTACTTC. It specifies CASSPSGGQPSYEQYF. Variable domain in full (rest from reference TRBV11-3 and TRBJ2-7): EAGVVQSPRYKIIEKKQPVAFWCNPISGHNTLYWYLQNLGQGPELLIRYENEEAVDDSQLPKDRFSAERLKGVDSTLKIQPAELGDSAVYLCASSPSGGQPSYEQYFGPGTRLTVT.

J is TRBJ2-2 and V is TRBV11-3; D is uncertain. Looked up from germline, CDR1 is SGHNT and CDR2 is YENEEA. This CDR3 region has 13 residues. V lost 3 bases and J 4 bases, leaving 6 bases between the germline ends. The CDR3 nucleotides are TGTGCCAGCAGCTTGTCTGGCACCGGGGAGCTGTTTTTT. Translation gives CASSLSGTGELFF.

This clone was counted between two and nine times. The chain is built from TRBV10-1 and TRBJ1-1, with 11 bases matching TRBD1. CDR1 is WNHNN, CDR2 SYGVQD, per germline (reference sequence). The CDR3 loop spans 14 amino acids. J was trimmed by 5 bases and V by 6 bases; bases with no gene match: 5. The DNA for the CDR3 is TGCGCCAGCAGCGTTGGACAGGGGGCAACTGAAGCTTTCTTT. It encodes CASSVGQGATEAFF.

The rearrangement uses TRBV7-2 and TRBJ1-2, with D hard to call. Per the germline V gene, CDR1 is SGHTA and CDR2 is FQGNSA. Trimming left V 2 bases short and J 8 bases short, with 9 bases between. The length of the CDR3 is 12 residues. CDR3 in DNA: TGTGCCAGCAGCTTATGGAGTTACGGCTACACCTTC. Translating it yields CASSLWSYGYTF. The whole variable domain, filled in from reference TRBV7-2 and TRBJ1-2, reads GAGVSQSPSNKVTEKGKDVELRCDPISGHTALYWYRQSLGQGLEFLIYFQGNSAPDKSGLPSDRFSAERTGGSVSTLTIQRTQQEDSAVYLCASSLWSYGYTFGSGTRLTVV.

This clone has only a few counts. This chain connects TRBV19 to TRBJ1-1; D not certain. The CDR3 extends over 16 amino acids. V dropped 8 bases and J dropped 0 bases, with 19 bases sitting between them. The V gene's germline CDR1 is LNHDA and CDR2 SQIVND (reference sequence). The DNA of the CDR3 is TGTGCCAGTTTTAAGGGCGGAGTCTTCATGAACACTGAAGCTTTCTTT. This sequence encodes CASFKGGVFMNTEAFF.

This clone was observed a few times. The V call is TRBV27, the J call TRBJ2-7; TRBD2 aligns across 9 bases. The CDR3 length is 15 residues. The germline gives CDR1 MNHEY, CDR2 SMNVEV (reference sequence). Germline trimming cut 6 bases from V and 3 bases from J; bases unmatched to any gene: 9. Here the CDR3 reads CASSPYSSGDYEQYF. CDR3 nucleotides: TGTGCCAGCAGCCCATACTCTAGCGGGGACTACGAGCAGTACTTC.

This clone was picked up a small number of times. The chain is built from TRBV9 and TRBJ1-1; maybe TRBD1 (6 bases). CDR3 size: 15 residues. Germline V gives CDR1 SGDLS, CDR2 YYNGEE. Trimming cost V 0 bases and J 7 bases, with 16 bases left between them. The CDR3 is CASSVATTYRDEAFF. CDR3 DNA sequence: TGTGCCAGCAGCGTAGCAACAACTTACAGGGATGAAGCTTTCTTT.

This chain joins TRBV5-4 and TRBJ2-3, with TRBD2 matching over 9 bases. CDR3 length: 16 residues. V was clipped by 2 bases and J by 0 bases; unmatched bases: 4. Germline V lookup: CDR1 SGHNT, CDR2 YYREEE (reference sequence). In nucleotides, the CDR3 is TGTGCCAGCAGCTTCCCTAGCGGGACTAGCACAGATACGCAGTATTTT. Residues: CASSFPSGTSTDTQYF.

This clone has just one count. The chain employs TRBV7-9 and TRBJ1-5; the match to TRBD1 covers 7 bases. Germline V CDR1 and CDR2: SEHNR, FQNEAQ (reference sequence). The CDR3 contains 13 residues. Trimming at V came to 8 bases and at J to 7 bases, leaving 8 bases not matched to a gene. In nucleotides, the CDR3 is TGTGCCAGCCAGGGGGAGGGGGACCAGCCCCAGCATTTT. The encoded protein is CASQGEGDQPQHF. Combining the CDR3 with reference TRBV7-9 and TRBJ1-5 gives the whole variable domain DTGVSQNPRHKITKRGQNVTFRCDPISEHNRLYWYRQTLGQGPEFLTYFQNEAQLEKSRLLSDRFSAERPKGSFSTLEIQRTEQGDSAMYLCASQGEGDQPQHFGDGTRLSIL.

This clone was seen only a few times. The CDR3 nucleotides read TGTGCCAGCAGCAGACGGGTTTCAAGTAGTGGCTACACCTTC. It encodes CASSRRVSSSGYTF. The chain links TRBV7-8 to TRBJ1-2; no clear D gene. The germline V gene encodes CDR1 SGHVS and CDR2 FQNEAQ. The CDR3 contains 14 residues. V was cut by 5 bases and J by 7 bases, with 17 bases left in between.

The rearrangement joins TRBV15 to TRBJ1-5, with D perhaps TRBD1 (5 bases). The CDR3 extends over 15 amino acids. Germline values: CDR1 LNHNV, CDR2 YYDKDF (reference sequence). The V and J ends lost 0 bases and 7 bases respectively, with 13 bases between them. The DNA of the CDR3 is TGTGCCACCAGCAGAGATTTCGGGGGAGAGCAGCCCCAGCATTTT. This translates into CATSRDFGGEQPQHF.